The 26 T cell receptor beta chains below all came from one sample that was sequenced in a study of OX40 agonist ivuxolimab in advanced cancers. The data were produced by immunoSEQ multiplex PCR, yet TCRdb's version contains in-frame clones alone and is incomplete. The sample has about 120,000 clones; approximately 90% are singletons. Sequences were derived from CD4+ or CD8+ T cells sorted from blood, sampled in a trial of the OX40 agonist ivuxolimab. These receptors were obtained from an adult with an advanced solid tumor such as melanoma, head and neck, liver or kidney cancer.

V gene TRBV9 combines with J gene TRBJ1-2; 8 positions match TRBD1. Trimming took 0 bases from V and 2 from J; bases not matched to a gene: 3. The CDR3 totals 15 residues. Germline-derived CDR1 and CDR2 are SGDLS and YYNGEE. The DNA of the CDR3 is TGTGCCAGCAGCGTAGATGCAGGGGGCAACTATGGCTACACCTTC. Protein product: CASSVDAGGNYGYTF. Filled out from reference TRBV9 and TRBJ1-2, the complete variable domain reads DSGVTQTPKHLITATGQRVTLRCSPRSGDLSVYWYQQSLDQGLQFLIQYYNGEERAKGNILERFSAQQFPDLHSELNLSSLELGDSALYFCASSVDAGGNYGYTFGSGTRLTVV.

J is TRBJ2-5 and V is TRBV5-1, with D perhaps TRBD1 or TRBD2 (6 bases each). The DNA end favors TRBJ2-7, so the J call may be wrong. Per the germline V gene, CDR1 is SGHRS and CDR2 is YFSETQ. This CDR3 has 15 residues. CDR3 in DNA: TGCGCCAGCAGCACTGGAAATCGGGGGCTCTACGAGCAGTACTTC. Translation: CASSTGNRGLYEQYF.

The chain combines TRBV27 with TRBJ1-3, with TRBD1 as a possible D gene (5 bases). Germline values: CDR1 MNHEY, CDR2 SMNVEV (reference sequence). V was shortened by 0 bases and J by 3 bases, with 12 bases between the two germline ends. The CDR3 totals 16 residues. CDR3 loop: CASSLSTPGGGNTIYF. CDR3 in DNA: TGTGCCAGCAGTTTATCGACTCCCGGGGGTGGAAACACCATATATTTT.

The rearrangement joins TRBV25-1 to TRBJ2-3, with TRBD1 as a possible D gene (5 bases). Germline V lookup: CDR1 MGHDK, CDR2 SYGVNS. Trimming took off 6 bases at V and 4 bases at J, with 20 bases between the two ends. This CDR3 spans 16 amino acids. The CDR3 protein is CASSEPSGLYSDTQYF. The CDR3 nucleotides read TGTGCCAGCAGCGAACCGTCAGGGTTGTATTCAGATACGCAGTATTTT.

This rearrangement joins TRBV27 to TRBJ1-1; D perhaps matches TRBD1 (5 bases). V was clipped by 4 bases and J by 8 bases, with 14 bases between them. Germline CDR1 and CDR2: MNHEY and SMNVEV (reference sequence). There are 13 residues in the CDR3. CDR3 protein: CASSSDSKREAFF. Written as DNA, the CDR3 is TGTGCCAGCAGTTCCGACAGCAAACGCGAAGCTTTCTTT.

The chain has TRBV7-2 and TRBJ2-1, with D perhaps TRBD1 (6 bases). V was trimmed by 5 bases and J by 10 bases, leaving 21 bases between them. This CDR3 has 15 amino acids. CDR1 SGHTA and CDR2 FQGNSA come from the germline V gene. The CDR3 reads CASSPDQQGRREQFF. The CDR3 DNA is TGTGCCAGCAGCCCGGACCAACAGGGACGGAGGGAGCAGTTCTTC.

The genes are TRBV6-5 and TRBJ2-7; unclear D gene. The ends were cut back, 2 bases at V and 2 bases at J, with 10 bases in the middle. Germline CDR1 MNHEY, CDR2 SVGAGI. This CDR3 contains 14 residues. The CDR3, as DNA: TGTGCCAGCAGTTACACCGACGTTGCCTACGAGCAGTACTTC. Amino acid sequence: CASSYTDVAYEQYF.

This clone was counted once. This sequence joins TRBV7-2 and TRBJ1-5; no firm D call. The CDR3 contains 13 residues. Between the trimmed V and J ends, which lost 1 base and 8 bases, there was a span of 9 bases. Germline V gives CDR1 SGHTA, CDR2 FQGNSA. The CDR3 sequence: CASSLGRNEPQHF. CDR3 bases: TGTGCCAGCAGCTTAGGACGTAATGAGCCCCAGCATTTT.

The chain recombines TRBV7-9 with TRBJ1-1; possible D gene TRBD1, 6 bases. This CDR3 has 13 amino acids. V was pared by 5 bases and J by 1 base, with 8 bases between. Per the germline V gene, CDR1 is SEHNR and CDR2 is FQNEAQ (reference sequence). CDR3 region: CASSEQGNTEAFF. CDR3 bases: TGTGCCAGCAGCGAACAGGGGAACACTGAAGCTTTCTTT.

The chain carries TRBV19 and TRBJ2-1; 10 bases fit TRBD2. Germline trimming cut 5 bases from V and 6 bases from J; bases unmatched to any gene: 4. The length of the CDR3 is 14 residues. CDR1 and CDR2 (germline): LNHDA, SQIVND (reference sequence). This chain's CDR3 is CASSPGLATNEQFF. CDR3 coding DNA: TGTGCCAGTAGTCCGGGACTAGCGACCAATGAGCAGTTCTTC. Variable domain in full (rest from reference TRBV19 and TRBJ2-1): DGGITQSPKYLFRKEGQNVTLSCEQNLNHDAMYWYRQDPGQGLRLIYYSQIVNDFQKGDIAEGYSVSREKKESFPLTVTSAQKNPTAFYLCASSPGLATNEQFFGPGTRLTVL.

The chain combines TRBV4-3 with TRBJ2-3; 9 bases align to TRBD2. Germline values: CDR1 LGHNA, CDR2 YSLEER. The CDR3 spans 17 residues. V shed 0 bases, J shed 3 bases, and the junction held 7 bases outside the gene matches. The CDR3 DNA follows: TGCGCCAGCAGCCAAGATCCGGCGGGGGGGCCGACAGATACGCAGTATTTT. Amino acids: CASSQDPAGGPTDTQYF.

V gene TRBV6-5 combines with J gene TRBJ1-4; 10 bases align to TRBD1. J was trimmed by 7 bases and V by 6 bases; bases with no gene match: 8. CDR1 is MNHEY and CDR2 is SVGAGI in the germline V gene. The CDR3 extends over 15 amino acids. The chain's CDR3 is CASRLGQGMGEKLFF. CDR3 DNA sequence: TGTGCCAGCAGGTTGGGACAGGGGATGGGTGAAAAACTGTTTTTT.

The chain joins TRBV14 to TRBJ1-6; TRBD1 might be the D (5 bases). This CDR3 contains 15 residues. The ends were cut back, 4 bases at V and 4 bases at J, with 11 bases in the middle. Germline V gives CDR1 SGHDN, CDR2 FVKESK. CDR3 residues: CASSPGLSYNSPLHF. As DNA, the CDR3 is TGTGCCAGCAGCCCGGGGCTATCTTATAATTCACCCCTCCACTTT.

In its sample, this clone was seen once. The chain joins TRBV6-5 to TRBJ2-7, with D perhaps matching TRBD2 (5 bases). This CDR3 spans 14 amino acids. Germline V gives CDR1 MNHEY, CDR2 SVGAGI. V gave up 5 bases and J gave up 5 bases, with 16 bases separating them. CDR3 protein: CASSRTAFRDEQYF. CDR3 nucleotides: TGTGCCAGCAGTCGGACTGCCTTCCGGGACGAGCAGTACTTC.

The genes are TRBV10-3 and TRBJ1-5; D unresolved. This CDR3 is built from 13 residues. Trimming left V 6 bases short and J 3 bases short, with 9 bases between. Germline CDR1 reads ENHRY; CDR2 reads SYGVKD. This CDR3 reads CAIRPGLNQPQHF. The CDR3 nucleotides are TGTGCCATCAGACCGGGCCTCAATCAGCCCCAGCATTTT.

The rearrangement uses TRBV28 and TRBJ1-2, with D uncertain. Germline-derived CDR1 and CDR2 are MDHEN and SYDVKM. The length of the CDR3 is 11 residues. The V and J ends lost 2 bases and 8 bases respectively, with 6 bases between them. The CDR3 sequence: CASSLGGGYTF. CDR3 nucleotides: TGTGCCAGCAGTTTAGGAGGGGGCTACACCTTC.

The chain links TRBV29-1 to TRBJ2-5; D remains ambiguous. The V gene's germline CDR1 is SQVTM and CDR2 ANQGSEA. The CDR3 length is 13 residues. The V and J ends lost 1 base and 0 bases respectively, with 6 bases between them. In DNA, the CDR3 is TGCAGCGTTGAAGTCGGCAACCAAGAGACCCAGTACTTC. Translated: CSVEVGNQETQYF. Using reference TRBV29-1 and TRBJ2-5 for the parts outside the CDR3, the full variable domain is SAVISQKPSRDICQRGTSLTIQCQVDSQVTMMFWYRQQPGQSLTLIATANQGSEATYESGFVIDKFPISRPNLTFSTLTVSNMSPEDSSIYLCSVEVGNQETQYFGPGTRLLVL.

This chain uses TRBV13 with TRBJ1-2, with TRBD1 identical over 7 bases. This CDR3 has 16 residues. Germline V gives CDR1 PRHDT, CDR2 FYEKMQ (reference sequence). Unmatched junction bases numbered 13, after V lost 5 bases and J lost 4 bases. CDR3 nucleotide sequence: TGTGCCAGCAGCACCGACTCGACAGGGTGGGTCTATGGCTACACCTTC. Residues: CASSTDSTGWVYGYTF.

The chain joins TRBV7-2 to TRBJ2-5, with a tentative D call TRBD2 (6 bases). From germline, CDR1 is SGHTA and CDR2 FQGNSA. The CDR3 runs 16 residues. V gave up 0 bases and J gave up 5 bases, with 16 bases separating them. In DNA form, the CDR3 reads TGTGCCAGCAGCTTAGCGCGACTTACGGCGGGGGAGACCCAGTACTTC. Translated, it gives CASSLARLTAGETQYF.

The V call is TRBV2, the J call TRBJ1-2; 9 bases line up with TRBD1. CDR3 length: 12 amino acids. The germline V gene encodes CDR1 SNHLY and CDR2 FYNNEI. V lost 9 bases and J lost 5; bases outside the gene matches: 4. The CDR3 nucleotides read TGTGCCAGGAACAGGGGGCCGTATGGCTACACCTTC. It translates to CARNRGPYGYTF.

This sequence joins TRBV9 and TRBJ2-2, with a tentative D call TRBD2 (5 bases). Germline V gene lookup returns CDR1 SGDLS and CDR2 YYNGEE. V was clipped by 0 bases and J by 7 bases, with 13 bases between them. This CDR3 comprises 15 residues. The CDR3 DNA sequence: TGTGCCAGCAGCGTAGGAGGGAATTCGTTCGGGGAGCTGTTTTTT. Amino acid sequence: CASSVGGNSFGELFF. Full variable domain (rest looked up from reference TRBV9 and TRBJ2-2): DSGVTQTPKHLITATGQRVTLRCSPRSGDLSVYWYQQSLDQGLQFLIQYYNGEERAKGNILERFSAQQFPDLHSELNLSSLELGDSALYFCASSVGGNSFGELFFGEGSRLTVL.

J is TRBJ1-6 and V is TRBV19, with D possibly being TRBD1 (5 bases). V lost 7 bases, J lost 18 bases, and 22 bases lay in between. The germline CDR1 and CDR2 sequences are LNHDA and SQIVND (reference sequence). The CDR3 runs 13 residues. The CDR3 bases are TGTGCCAGTATGGTAGGGGAACCGGTGCAGGACCACTTT. Protein sequence: CASMVGEPVQDHF.

The genes are TRBV7-2 and TRBJ1-1; possibly TRBD1 for D (6 bases). The CDR3 is 16 residues long. Trimming shortened V by 3 bases and J by 1 base, and 15 bases separated the two germline ends. Germline-derived CDR1 and CDR2 are SGHTA and FQGNSA. The CDR3 reads CASSFRGVNWNTEAFF. CDR3 sequence (DNA): TGTGCCAGCAGCTTTAGGGGGGTCAATTGGAACACTGAAGCTTTCTTT.

This clone appeared a few times. The chain uses TRBV30 and TRBJ1-1; D remains unclear. Germline CDR1 reads GTSNPN; CDR2 reads SVGIG (reference sequence). This CDR3 region has 10 residues. The V end lost 4 bases, the J end lost 10 bases, and 10 bases lay between the germline ends. CDR3 amino acids: CAWISGVAFF. DNA for the CDR3: TGTGCCTGGATATCTGGGGTAGCTTTCTTT.

The V and J genes are TRBV7-2 and TRBJ2-2; TRBD1 matches at 8 bases. V shed 5 bases and J 3 bases; nucleotides not matched to a gene: 5. Germline CDR1 is SGHTA and CDR2 is FQGNSA. The CDR3 has 15 amino acids. CDR3 amino acids: CASSDKQGDTGELFF. CDR3 in DNA: TGTGCCAGCAGCGATAAACAGGGGGACACCGGGGAGCTGTTTTTT.

This clone was seen a single time. The genes are TRBV2 and TRBJ2-3; D uncertain. Germline V gene lookup returns CDR1 SNHLY and CDR2 FYNNEI. The V end was cut by 6 bases, the J end by 1 base, with 14 bases between. CDR3 length equals 15 residues. The CDR3 sequence is CASRKAYFGTDTQYF. CDR3 DNA sequence: TGTGCCAGCAGGAAAGCATACTTCGGCACAGATACGCAGTATTTT.